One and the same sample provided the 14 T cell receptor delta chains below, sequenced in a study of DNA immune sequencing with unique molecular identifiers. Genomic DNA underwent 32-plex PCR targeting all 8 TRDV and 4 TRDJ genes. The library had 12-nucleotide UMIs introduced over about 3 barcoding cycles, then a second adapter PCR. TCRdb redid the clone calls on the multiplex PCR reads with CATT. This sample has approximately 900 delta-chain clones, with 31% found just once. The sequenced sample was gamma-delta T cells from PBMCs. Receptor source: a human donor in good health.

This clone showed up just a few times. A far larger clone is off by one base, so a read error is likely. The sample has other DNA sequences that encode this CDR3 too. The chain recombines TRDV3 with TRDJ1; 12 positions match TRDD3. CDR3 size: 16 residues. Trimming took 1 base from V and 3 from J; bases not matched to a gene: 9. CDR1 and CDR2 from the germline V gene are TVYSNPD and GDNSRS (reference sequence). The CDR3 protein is CAFIAGGYEVPDKLIF. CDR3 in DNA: TGTGCCTTTATTGCTGGGGGATACGAGGTACCCGATAAACTCATCTTT. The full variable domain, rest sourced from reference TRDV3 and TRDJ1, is CDKVTQSSPDQTVASGSEVVLLCTYDTVYSNPDLFWYRIRPDYSFQFVFYGDNSRSEGADFTQGRFSVKHILTQKAFHLVISPVRTEDSATYYCAFIAGGYEVPDKLIFGKGTRVTVEP.

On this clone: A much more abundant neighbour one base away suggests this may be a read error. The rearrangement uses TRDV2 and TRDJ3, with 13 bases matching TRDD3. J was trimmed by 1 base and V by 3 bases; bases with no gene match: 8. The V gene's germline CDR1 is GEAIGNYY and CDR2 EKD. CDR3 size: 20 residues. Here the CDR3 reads CACDSTGGYARSWDTRQMFF. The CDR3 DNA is TGTGCCTGTGACTCTACTGGGGGATACGCACGATCCTGGGACACCCGACAGATGTTTTTC.

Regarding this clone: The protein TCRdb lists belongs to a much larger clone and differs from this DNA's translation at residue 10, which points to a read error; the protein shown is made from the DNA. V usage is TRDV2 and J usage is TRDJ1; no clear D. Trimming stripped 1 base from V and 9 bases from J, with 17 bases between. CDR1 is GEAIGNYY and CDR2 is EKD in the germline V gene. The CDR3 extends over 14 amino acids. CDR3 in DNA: TGTGCCTGTGACACTGTAGAGGTCAGGTGGGAACTCATCTTT. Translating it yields CACDTVEVRWELIF.

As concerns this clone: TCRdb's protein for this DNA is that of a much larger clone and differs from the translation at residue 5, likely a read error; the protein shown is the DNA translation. The CDR3 DNA reads TGTGCTCTTGGGAAACTGTCTAGAGGTCACCCGCTGGGGGATCGAGGAAGGTACACCGATAAACTCATCTTT. This encodes CALGKLSRGHPLGDRGRYTDKLIF. The chain is built from TRDV1 and TRDJ1; the match to TRDD3 covers 9 bases. The CDR3 sequence is 24 residues long. Germline V lookup: CDR1 TSWWSYY, CDR2 QGS.

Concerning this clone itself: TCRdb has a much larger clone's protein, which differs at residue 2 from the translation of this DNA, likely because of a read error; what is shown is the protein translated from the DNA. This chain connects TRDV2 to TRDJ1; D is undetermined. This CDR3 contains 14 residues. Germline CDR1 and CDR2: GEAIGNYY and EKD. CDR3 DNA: TGTTCCTGTGACACTGTAGAGGTCAGGCGGGAACTCATCTTT. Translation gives CSCDTVEVRRELIF.

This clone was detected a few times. CDR3 DNA sequence: TGTGCCTGTGATCTCGTACTGGGGGATACCTACCTCATCTTT. This translates into CACDLVLGDTYLIF. The chain recombines TRDV2 with TRDJ1, with 12 nucleotides matching TRDD3. Unmatched junction bases numbered 10, after V lost 4 bases and J lost 11 bases. The CDR3 runs to 14 residues. The germline V gene encodes CDR1 GEAIGNYY and CDR2 EKD.

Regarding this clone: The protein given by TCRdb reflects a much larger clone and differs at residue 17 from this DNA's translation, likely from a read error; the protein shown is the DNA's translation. In nucleotides, the CDR3 is TGTGCTCTTGGGGGGTCGCGGGGCTATCGGGGATACGCGGGGACTAAGAACACCGATAAACTCATCTTT. Its translation: CALGGSRGYRGYAGTKNTDKLIF. The rearrangement joins TRDV1 to TRDJ1, with 9 bases fitting TRDD3. The germline V gene encodes CDR1 TSWWSYY and CDR2 QGS. Germline trimming cut 4 bases from V and 0 bases from J; bases unmatched to any gene: 27. CDR3 length equals 23 residues.

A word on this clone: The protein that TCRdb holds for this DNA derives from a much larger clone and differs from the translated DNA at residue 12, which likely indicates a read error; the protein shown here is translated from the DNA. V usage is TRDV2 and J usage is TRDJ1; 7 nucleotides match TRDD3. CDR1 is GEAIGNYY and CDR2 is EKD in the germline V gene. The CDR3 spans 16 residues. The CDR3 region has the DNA TGTGCCTGTGACGGCCTGGGGGGCTCATACACCTATAAACTCATCTTT. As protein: CACDGLGGSYTYKLIF.

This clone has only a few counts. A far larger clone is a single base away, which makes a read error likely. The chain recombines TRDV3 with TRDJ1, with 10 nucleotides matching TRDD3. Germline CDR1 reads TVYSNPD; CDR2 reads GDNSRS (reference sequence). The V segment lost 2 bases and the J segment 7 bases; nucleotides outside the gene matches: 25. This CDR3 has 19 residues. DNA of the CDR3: TGTGCCTTTTCGGGACCAATGCTCTCTGGGGGATATACCCTGGGTAAACTCATCTTT. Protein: CAFSGPMLSGGYTLGKLIF.

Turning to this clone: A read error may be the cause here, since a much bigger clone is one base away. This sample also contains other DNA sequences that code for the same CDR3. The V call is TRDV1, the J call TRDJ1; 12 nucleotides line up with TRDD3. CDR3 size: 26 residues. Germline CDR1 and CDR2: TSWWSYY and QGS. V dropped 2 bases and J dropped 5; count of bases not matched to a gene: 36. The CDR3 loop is CALGEAGDPLLPTVIWGIRETDKLIF. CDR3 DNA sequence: TGTGCTCTTGGGGAAGCGGGAGATCCCCTTCTTCCTACCGTGATCTGGGGGATACGCGAAACTGATAAACTCATCTTT.

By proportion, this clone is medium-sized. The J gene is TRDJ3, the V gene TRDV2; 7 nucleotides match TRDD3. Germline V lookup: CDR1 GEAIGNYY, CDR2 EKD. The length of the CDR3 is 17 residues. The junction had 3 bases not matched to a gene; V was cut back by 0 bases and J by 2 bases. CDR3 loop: CACDTPGGTWDTRQMFF. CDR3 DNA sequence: TGTGCCTGTGACACCCCTGGGGGTACCTGGGACACCCGACAGATGTTTTTC.

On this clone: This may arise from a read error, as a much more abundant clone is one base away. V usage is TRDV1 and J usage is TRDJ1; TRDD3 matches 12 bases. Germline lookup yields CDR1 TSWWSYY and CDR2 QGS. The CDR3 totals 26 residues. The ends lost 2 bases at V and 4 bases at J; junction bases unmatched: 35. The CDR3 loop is CALGEAGDPLLPTVIWGIRESDKLIF. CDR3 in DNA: TGTGCTCTTGGGGAAGCGGGAGATCCCCTTCTTCCTACCGTGATCTGGGGGATACGCGAAAGCGATAAACTCATCTTT.

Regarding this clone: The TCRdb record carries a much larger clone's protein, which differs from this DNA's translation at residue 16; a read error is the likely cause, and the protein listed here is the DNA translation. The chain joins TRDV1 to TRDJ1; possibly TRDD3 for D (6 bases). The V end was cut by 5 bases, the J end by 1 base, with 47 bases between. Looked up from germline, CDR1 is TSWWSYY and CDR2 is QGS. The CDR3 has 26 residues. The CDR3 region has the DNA TGTGCTCTTGGGCATGGAGAGTGCCTTCTTCTGCTAGCTACTGGGAGATACAAATTCTCCACCGATAAACTCATCTTT. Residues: CALGHGECLLLLATGRYKFSTDKLIF.

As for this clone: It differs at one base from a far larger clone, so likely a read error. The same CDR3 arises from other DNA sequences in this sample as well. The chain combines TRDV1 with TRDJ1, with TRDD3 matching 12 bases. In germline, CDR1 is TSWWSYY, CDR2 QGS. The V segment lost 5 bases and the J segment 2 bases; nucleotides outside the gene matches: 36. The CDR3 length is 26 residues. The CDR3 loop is CALGHGECLLLLATGGYKFSTDKLIF. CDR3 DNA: TGTGCTCTTGGGCATGGAGAGTGCCTTCTTCTGCTAGCTACTGGGGGATACAAATTCTCTACCGATAAACTCATCTTT.